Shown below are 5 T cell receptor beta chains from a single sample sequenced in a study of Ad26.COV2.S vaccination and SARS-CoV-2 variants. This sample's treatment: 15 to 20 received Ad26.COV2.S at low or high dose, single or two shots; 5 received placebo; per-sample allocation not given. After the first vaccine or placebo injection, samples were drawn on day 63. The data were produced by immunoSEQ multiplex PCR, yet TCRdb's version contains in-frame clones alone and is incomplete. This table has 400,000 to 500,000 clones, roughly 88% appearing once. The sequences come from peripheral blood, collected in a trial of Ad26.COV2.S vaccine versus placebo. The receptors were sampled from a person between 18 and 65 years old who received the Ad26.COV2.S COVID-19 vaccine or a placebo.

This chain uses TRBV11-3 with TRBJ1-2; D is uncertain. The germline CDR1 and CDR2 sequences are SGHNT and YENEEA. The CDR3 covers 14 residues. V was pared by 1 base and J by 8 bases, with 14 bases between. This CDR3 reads CASSLGPYGNGYTF. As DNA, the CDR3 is TGTGCCAGCAGCTTAGGGCCCTATGGGAACGGCTACACCTTC.

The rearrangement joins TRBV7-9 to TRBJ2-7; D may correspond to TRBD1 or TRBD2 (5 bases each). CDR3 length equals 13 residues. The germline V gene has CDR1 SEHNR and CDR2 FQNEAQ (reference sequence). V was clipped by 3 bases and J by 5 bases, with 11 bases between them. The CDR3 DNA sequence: TGTGCCAGCAGCTTCCGGGGACCGAACGAGCAGTACTTC. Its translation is CASSFRGPNEQYF.

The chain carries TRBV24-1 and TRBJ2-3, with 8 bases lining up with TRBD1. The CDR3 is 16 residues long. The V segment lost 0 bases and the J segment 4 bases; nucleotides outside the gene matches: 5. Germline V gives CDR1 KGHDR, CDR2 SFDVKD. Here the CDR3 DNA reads TGTGCCACCAGTGATTTGGGCAGGGGGCAATCAGATACGCAGTATTTT. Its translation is CATSDLGRGQSDTQYF.

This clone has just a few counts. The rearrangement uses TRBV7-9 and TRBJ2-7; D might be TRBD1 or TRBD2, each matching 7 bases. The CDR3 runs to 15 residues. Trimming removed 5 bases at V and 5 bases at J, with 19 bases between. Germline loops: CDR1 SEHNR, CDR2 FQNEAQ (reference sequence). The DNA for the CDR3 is TGTGCCAGCAGCGCCCGGACAGGCGCGGGGGACGAGCAGTACTTC. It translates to CASSARTGAGDEQYF.

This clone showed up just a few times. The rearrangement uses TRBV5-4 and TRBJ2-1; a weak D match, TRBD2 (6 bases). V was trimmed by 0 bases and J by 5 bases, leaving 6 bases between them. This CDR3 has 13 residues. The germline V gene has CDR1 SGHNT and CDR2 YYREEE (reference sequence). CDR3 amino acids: CASSLVADNEQFF. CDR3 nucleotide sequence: TGTGCCAGCAGCTTGGTAGCGGACAATGAGCAGTTCTTC.